The 14 T cell receptor beta chains in this list originate from one sample, sequenced in a study of a mutant IDH1 vaccine in newly diagnosed glioma. The protocol was immunoSEQ multiplex PCR, while the TCRdb copy is restricted to in-frame clones and leaves out a portion. The repertoire holds fewer than 40,000 clones, with more than 75% as singletons. Time point in this sample: week 5, during vaccination. One vaccine dose held 300 ug of mutant IDH1 20-mer peptide and came with topical imiquimod. These receptors' targets are unknown. The material sequenced was PBMCs, taken from a glioma patient whose treatment included an IDH1 peptide vaccine. All receptors derive from a man aged 40-50 years with glioma.

This clone was detected only once. The chain employs TRBV6-5 and TRBJ2-1; D uncertain. The CDR3 totals 14 residues. Trimming took off 2 bases at V and 0 bases at J, with 5 bases between the two ends. The germline V gene has CDR1 MNHEY and CDR2 SVGAGI. The CDR3: CASSYESSYNEQFF. DNA of the CDR3: TGTGCCAGCAGTTACGAGAGCTCCTACAATGAGCAGTTCTTC.

The gene calls are TRBV2 and TRBJ2-7; D is ambiguous. V was cut by 1 base and J by 3 bases, with 16 bases left in between. This CDR3 has 16 residues. Germline V gene sequence: CDR1 SNHLY, CDR2 FYNNEI. Here the CDR3 reads CASSEVSVRPLYEQYF. Here the CDR3 DNA reads TGTGCCAGCAGTGAAGTTTCAGTTCGCCCTCTCTACGAGCAGTACTTC.

This clone occurred a few times. The chain joins TRBV19 to TRBJ1-1, with a possible D match to TRBD1 (5 bases). CDR1 and CDR2 (germline): LNHDA, SQIVND (reference sequence). The CDR3 has 12 residues. Trimming pared 4 bases from V and 7 bases from J, leaving 10 bases between. CDR3 nucleotide sequence: TGTGCCAGTAGTACCAGACAGAATGAAGCTTTCTTT. This codes for CASSTRQNEAFF.

The chain combines TRBV27 with TRBJ1-5; D is perhaps TRBD1 (5 bases). V was clipped by 5 bases and J by 6 bases, with 20 bases between them. This CDR3 has 16 amino acids. Germline lookup yields CDR1 MNHEY and CDR2 SMNVEV (reference sequence). The CDR3 here is CASSRTGTAGGQPQHF. The CDR3 DNA reads TGTGCCAGCAGTCGTACCGGGACCGCTGGGGGTCAGCCCCAGCATTTT.

This chain links TRBV10-3 with TRBJ1-4; 7 bases map to TRBD1. V shed 6 bases, J shed 7 bases, and the junction held 5 bases outside the gene matches. The CDR3 is made up of 13 amino acids. CDR1 and CDR2 from the germline V gene are ENHRY and SYGVKD. The CDR3 is CAIRTGESEKLFF. Here the CDR3 DNA reads TGTGCCATCAGAACAGGGGAGAGTGAAAAACTGTTTTTT.

By share of the sample, this clone is medium-sized. J is TRBJ2-1 and V is TRBV5-1, with 9 bases fitting TRBD2. CDR1 SGHRS and CDR2 YFSETQ come from the germline V gene. The CDR3 covers 16 residues. V dropped 3 bases and J dropped 2; count of bases not matched to a gene: 6. CDR3 amino acids: CASSSIAGATYNEQFF. CDR3 coding DNA: TGCGCCAGCAGCTCGATAGCGGGGGCAACCTACAATGAGCAGTTCTTC.

The gene calls are TRBV18 and TRBJ1-1; 8 nucleotides align to TRBD1. Unmatched junction bases numbered 8, after V lost 8 bases and J lost 0 bases. The CDR3 is 15 residues long. The germline V gene encodes CDR1 KGHSH and CDR2 LQKENI. The CDR3 DNA sequence: TGTGCCAGCCCATCCCGACAGGGGATGAACACTGAAGCTTTCTTT. It yields the protein CASPSRQGMNTEAFF.

This sequence joins TRBV30 and TRBJ1-5; a weak D match, TRBD1 (6 bases). The CDR3 totals 13 residues. Trimming shortened V by 1 base and J by 4 bases, and 8 bases separated the two germline ends. Germline CDR1 and CDR2: GTSNPN and SVGIG (reference sequence). The CDR3: CAWSGQVNQPQHF. The CDR3 DNA is TGTGCCTGGAGTGGACAGGTGAATCAGCCCCAGCATTTT.

V usage is TRBV7-9 and J usage is TRBJ1-4, with 8 bases that match TRBD1. CDR1 and CDR2 (germline): SEHNR, FQNEAQ (reference sequence). J lost 0 bases, V lost 1 base, and 1 base had no gene match. The CDR3 has 16 amino acids. DNA of the CDR3: TGTGCCAGCAGCTTAGTACAGGGGGCAACTAATGAAAAACTGTTTTTT. Translated: CASSLVQGATNEKLFF.

V gene TRBV2 combines with J gene TRBJ2-3; D unclear. CDR1 is SNHLY and CDR2 is FYNNEI in the germline V gene. The CDR3 is 15 amino acids. With 4 bases removed from V and 0 bases from J, the gap between germline ends came to 11 bases. CDR3: CASSGRMPSTDTQYF. The CDR3 nucleotides read TGTGCCAGCAGTGGACGGATGCCTAGCACAGATACGCAGTATTTT.

V is TRBV19 and J is TRBJ1-1; 7 nucleotides line up with TRBD1. The CDR3 has 12 residues. J gave up 9 bases and V 9 bases, and 10 bases lay outside the gene matches. Germline V gene sequence: CDR1 LNHDA, CDR2 SQIVND (reference sequence). CDR3 DNA: TGTGCCAGCCGTGACAGGGACCAAAAAGCTTTCTTT. It yields the protein CASRDRDQKAFF.

The V and J genes are TRBV2 and TRBJ1-5; D is ambiguous. There are 16 residues in the CDR3. The germline V gene has CDR1 SNHLY and CDR2 FYNNEI. V lost 2 bases and J 2 bases, leaving 13 bases between the germline ends. This CDR3 reads CASSESFGLGNQPQHF. CDR3 in DNA: TGTGCCAGCAGTGAAAGCTTCGGTTTGGGCAATCAGCCCCAGCATTTT.

V gene TRBV30 combines with J gene TRBJ1-2; D remains unclear. V was cut by 3 bases and J by 4 bases, with 15 bases left in between. The CDR3 contains 14 residues. Germline lookup yields CDR1 GTSNPN and CDR2 SVGIG (reference sequence). As DNA, the CDR3 is TGTGCCTGGAGCCCGGTTTACGGCTTCTATGGCTACACCTTC. Translation gives CAWSPVYGFYGYTF.

This rearrangement joins TRBV9 to TRBJ1-5; D remains unclear. This CDR3 has 16 residues. Germline V lookup: CDR1 SGDLS, CDR2 YYNGEE. V lost 9 bases, J lost 0 bases, and 19 bases lay in between. The chain's CDR3 is CAIYRSAVVSNQPQHF. Written as DNA, the CDR3 is TGTGCCATCTACCGTTCGGCCGTCGTTAGCAATCAGCCCCAGCATTTT. The complete variable domain, with remaining parts taken from reference TRBV9 and TRBJ1-5, reads DSGVTQTPKHLITATGQRVTLRCSPRSGDLSVYWYQQSLDQGLQFLIQYYNGEERAKGNILERFSAQQFPDLHSELNLSSLELGDSALYFCAIYRSAVVSNQPQHFGDGTRLSIL.